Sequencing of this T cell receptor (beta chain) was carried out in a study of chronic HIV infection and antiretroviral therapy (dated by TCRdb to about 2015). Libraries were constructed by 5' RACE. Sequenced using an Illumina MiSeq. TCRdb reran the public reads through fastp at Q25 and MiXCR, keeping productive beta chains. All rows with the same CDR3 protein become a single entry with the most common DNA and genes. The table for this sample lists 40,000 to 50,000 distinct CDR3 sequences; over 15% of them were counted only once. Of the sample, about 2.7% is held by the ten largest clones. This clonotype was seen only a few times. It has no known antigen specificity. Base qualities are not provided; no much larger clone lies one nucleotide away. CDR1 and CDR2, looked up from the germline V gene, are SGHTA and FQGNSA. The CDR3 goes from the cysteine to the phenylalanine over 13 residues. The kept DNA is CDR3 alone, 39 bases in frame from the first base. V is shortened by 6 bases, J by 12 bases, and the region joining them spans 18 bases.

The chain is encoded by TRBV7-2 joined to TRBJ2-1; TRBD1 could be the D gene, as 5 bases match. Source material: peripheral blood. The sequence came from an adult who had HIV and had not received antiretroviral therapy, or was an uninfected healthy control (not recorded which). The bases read TGTGCCAGCAGACTACCTTCTCTTAGGGGGCAGTTCTTC. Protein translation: CASRLPSLRGQFF.